This T cell receptor (beta chain) was identified during a study of cytomegalovirus exposure and HLA in healthy donors. Study observations and caveats: V- and J-gene trimming of TCR beta was linked (in a later analysis) to a missense DCLRE1C variant.

PCR primers comprised 60 Vbeta and 13 Jbeta primers. Assay: immunoSEQ multiplex PCR; the TCRdb copy retains only in-frame clones and omits some. The profile covers 100,000 or so clones, with roughly 80% appearing a single time and about 4.5% taken by the ten largest. This clone was detected once. Its antigen is still unknown. Per the germline V gene, CDR1 is SGHNT and CDR2 is YENEEA. V shed 5 bases and J shed 7 bases, with 11 bases lying between them. The CDR3 sequence is 13 residues long. This TCR came from a woman between 35 and 50 years old in good health and CMV-seropositive. The chain combines TRBV11-3 with TRBJ2-2; no definite D call. The specimen was PBMCs. The CDR3 DNA sequence: TGTGCCAGCAGCCCTCAGGCTTTCGGGGAGCTGTTTTTT. It specifies CASSPQAFGELFF.